A selection of T cell receptor beta chains follows, all from one sample in a study of cytomegalovirus exposure and HLA in healthy donors. Assay used: immunoSEQ multiplex PCR; TCRdb lists only in-frame clones, some missing. The sample holds around 150,000 clones; approximately 71% are singletons and the top ten take over 2%. Sequenced material: PBMCs. The receptor source for this set is a man aged 25-45 years in good health and CMV-seronegative. Each CDR3 is given with its conserved first and last residue.

j_gene | v_gene | CDR3aa
TRBJ1-1 | TRBV2 | CARETGNTEAFF
TRBJ2-2 | TRBV29-1 | CSVLIQRDTGELFF
TRBJ1-6 | TRBV6-4 | CASSEAGNSPLHF
TRBJ2-7 | TRBV5-4 | CASSPEYGATEQYF
TRBJ2-7 | TRBV7-9 | CASSSGISYEQYF
TRBJ2-5 | TRBV5-1 | CASSDLRGLQETQYF
TRBJ1-2 | TRBV5-1 | CASSLEGQGNPLYGYTF
TRBJ2-4 | TRBV19 | CASSIRQNPQYF
TRBJ2-5 | TRBV5-1 | CASSLTRDRDQETQYF
TRBJ2-2 | TRBV19 | CASWTGGNTGELFF
TRBJ2-1 | TRBV10-3 | CAISKTGQGMDEQFF
TRBJ2-2 | TRBV7-9 | CASSPLGGRHTGELFF
TRBJ2-3 | TRBV9 | CASSVASGYSTDTQYF
TRBJ2-3 | TRBV5-1 | CASSLGAAGGDTQYF
TRBJ2-7 | TRBV21-1 | CASSRRTCSYEQYF
TRBJ2-3 | TRBV2 | CASSERPLHLRTDTQYF
TRBJ2-3 | TRBV5-1 | CASRGGGSSTDTQYF
TRBJ1-2 | TRBV11-2 | CASGWASYGYTF
TRBJ2-7 | TRBV29-1 | CSGGQGNEQYF
TRBJ2-5 | TRBV11-2 | CASSSLRGPYETQYF
TRBJ2-7 | TRBV30 | CAWKEGRGYSYEQYF
TRBJ2-3 | TRBV2 | CASSVTSGASTDTQYF
TRBJ1-1 | TRBV18 | CASSPEGRTEAFF
TRBJ1-5 | TRBV27 | CASSFERSNQPQHF
TRBJ2-1 | TRBV20-1 | CSAGGYEQFF
TRBJ2-7 | TRBV27 | CASRAGTGTYEQYF
TRBJ2-7 | TRBV28 | CASTQLAGAFYEQYF
TRBJ2-7 | TRBV11-2 | CASSPHSGLAGVSEQYF
TRBJ2-1 | TRBV5-4 | CASSLGGGYNEQFF
TRBJ2-7 | TRBV10-1 | CASSGLDRGEQYF
TRBJ1-1 | TRBV30 | CAWSFTRQAFF
TRBJ2-5 | TRBV9 | CASSPQLAGRETQYF
TRBJ2-5 | TRBV7-7 | CASSLDRQGWETQYF
TRBJ2-7 | TRBV18 | CASSQDRTYEQYF